These T cell receptor beta chains were read from a single sample in a study of blood T cell repertoires in COVID-19. Measured with immunoSEQ multiplex PCR; TCRdb has only the in-frame clones, and not every one. The sample includes 400,000 to 450,000 clones, 80% to 90% of them seen just once. Material for sequencing was peripheral blood. These receptor sequences come from a woman in her thirties with active or convalescent COVID-19. CDR3s include the opening cysteine and the closing phenylalanine or tryptophan. D genes are given only for firm matches. A row's size may be missing; if present it is once, few, many or a size class.

J gene: TRBJ2-1
V gene: TRBV3-1/TRBV3-2
D gene: NA
clone size: NA
CDR3 protein: CASSQVPGQSHNEQFF
CDR3 DNA: TGTGCCAGCAGCCAAGTTCCGGGACAATCTCACAATGAGCAGTTCTTC

J gene: TRBJ2-7
V gene: TRBV6-5
D gene: TRBD2
clone size: NA
CDR3 protein: CASRPGGGYEQYF
CDR3 DNA: TGTGCCAGCAGGCCGGGCGGGGGATACGAGCAGTACTTC

J gene: TRBJ2-1
V gene: TRBV6-5
D gene: TRBD1
clone size: NA
CDR3 protein: CATSDRGNEQFF
CDR3 DNA: TGTGCCACCTCGGACAGGGGGAATGAGCAGTTCTTC

J gene: TRBJ2-5
V gene: TRBV3-1/TRBV3-2
D gene: TRBD2
clone size: once
CDR3 protein: CASSSSGSTRETQYF
CDR3 DNA: TGTGCCAGCAGCTCCAGCGGGAGTACTAGGGAGACCCAGTACTTC

J gene: TRBJ2-2
V gene: TRBV5-8
D gene: TRBD2
clone size: NA
CDR3 protein: CASSPGTSGTGELFF
CDR3 DNA: TGTGCCAGCAGCCCCGGGACTAGCGGGACCGGGGAGCTGTTTTTT

J gene: TRBJ2-7
V gene: TRBV7-2
D gene: NA
clone size: NA
CDR3 protein: CASSLAAGGPYEQYF
CDR3 DNA: TGTGCCAGCAGCTTAGCGGCCGGGGGGCCCTACGAGCAGTACTTC

J gene: TRBJ2-3
V gene: TRBV3-1/TRBV3-2
D gene: TRBD2
clone size: NA
CDR3 protein: CASSQGSGGATDTQYF
CDR3 DNA: TGTGCCAGCAGCCAAGGTAGCGGGGGGGCGACAGATACGCAGTATTTT

J gene: TRBJ1-1
V gene: TRBV6-4
D gene: TRBD1
clone size: NA
CDR3 protein: CASRGQGMNTEAFF
CDR3 DNA: TGTGCCAGCAGGGGACAGGGTATGAACACTGAAGCTTTCTTT

J gene: TRBJ2-3
V gene: TRBV18
D gene: NA
clone size: NA
CDR3 protein: CASSPEVTQYF
CDR3 DNA: TGTGCCAGCTCACCAGAGGTTACGCAGTATTTT

J gene: TRBJ1-1
V gene: TRBV18
D gene: TRBD1
clone size: NA
CDR3 protein: CASSTDRVAEAFF
CDR3 DNA: TGTGCCAGCTCAACTGACAGGGTGGCGGAAGCTTTCTTT